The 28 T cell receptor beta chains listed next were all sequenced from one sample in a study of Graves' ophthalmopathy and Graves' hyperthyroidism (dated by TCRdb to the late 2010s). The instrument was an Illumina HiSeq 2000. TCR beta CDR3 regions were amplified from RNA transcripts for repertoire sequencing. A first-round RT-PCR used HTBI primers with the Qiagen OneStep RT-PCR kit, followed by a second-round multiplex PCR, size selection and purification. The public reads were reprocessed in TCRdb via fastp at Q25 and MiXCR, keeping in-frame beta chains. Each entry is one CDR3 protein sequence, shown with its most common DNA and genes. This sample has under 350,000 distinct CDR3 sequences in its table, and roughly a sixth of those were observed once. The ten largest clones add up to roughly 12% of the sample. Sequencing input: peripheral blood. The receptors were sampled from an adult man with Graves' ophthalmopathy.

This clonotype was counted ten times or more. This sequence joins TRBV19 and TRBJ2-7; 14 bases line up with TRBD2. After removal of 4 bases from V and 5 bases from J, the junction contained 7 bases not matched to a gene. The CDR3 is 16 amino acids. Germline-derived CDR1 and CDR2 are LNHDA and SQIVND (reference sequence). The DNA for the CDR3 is TGTGCCAGTAGTACTCCCGGGACTAGCGGGAGTCACGAGCAGTACTTC. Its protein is CASSTPGTSGSHEQYF. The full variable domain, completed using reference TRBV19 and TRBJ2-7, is DGGITQSPKYLFRKEGQNVTLSCEQNLNHDAMYWYRQDPGQGLRLIYYSQIVNDFQKGDIAEGYSVSREKKESFPLTVTSAQKNPTAFYLCASSTPGTSGSHEQYFGPGTRLTVT.

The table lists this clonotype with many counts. CDR3 region: CASISAGKQETQYF. In nucleotides, the CDR3 is TGTGCCAGCATTTCAGCGGGGAAACAAGAGACCCAGTACTTC. The rearrangement uses TRBV6-2 or TRBV6-3 and TRBJ2-5; 7 bases line up with TRBD2. Germline CDR1 reads MNHEY; CDR2 reads SVGEGT. V was clipped by 7 bases and J by 2 bases; unmatched bases: 7. The CDR3 is made up of 14 amino acids.

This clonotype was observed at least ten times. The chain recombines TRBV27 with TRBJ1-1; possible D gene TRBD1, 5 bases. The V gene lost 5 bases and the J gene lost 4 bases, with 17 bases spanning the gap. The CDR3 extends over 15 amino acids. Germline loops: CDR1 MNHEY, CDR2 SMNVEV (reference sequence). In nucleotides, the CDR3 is TGTGCCAGCAGTGCGAGACGATCCGGGGCCACTGAAGCTTTCTTT. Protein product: CASSARRSGATEAFF.

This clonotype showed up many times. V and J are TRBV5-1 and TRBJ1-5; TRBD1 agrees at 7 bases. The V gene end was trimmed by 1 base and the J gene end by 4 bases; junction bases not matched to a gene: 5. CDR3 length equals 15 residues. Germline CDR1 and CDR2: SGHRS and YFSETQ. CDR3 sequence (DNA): TGCGCCAGCAGCTTGAGAGGGGGCGCGAATCAGCCCCAGCATTTT. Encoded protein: CASSLRGGANQPQHF.

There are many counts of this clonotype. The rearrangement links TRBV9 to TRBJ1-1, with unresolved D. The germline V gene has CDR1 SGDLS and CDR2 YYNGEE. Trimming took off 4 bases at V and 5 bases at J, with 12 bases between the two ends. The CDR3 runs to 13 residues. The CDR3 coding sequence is TGTGCCAGCAGCCTGGGAAGCGAGACTGAAGCTTTCTTT. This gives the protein CASSLGSETEAFF.

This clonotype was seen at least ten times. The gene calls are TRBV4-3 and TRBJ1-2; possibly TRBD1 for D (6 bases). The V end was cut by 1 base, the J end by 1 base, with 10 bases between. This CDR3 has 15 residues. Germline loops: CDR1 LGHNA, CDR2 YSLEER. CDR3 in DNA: TGCGCCAGCAGCCAAGTGGACAGCCTTAACTATGGCTACACCTTC. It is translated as CASSQVDSLNYGYTF.

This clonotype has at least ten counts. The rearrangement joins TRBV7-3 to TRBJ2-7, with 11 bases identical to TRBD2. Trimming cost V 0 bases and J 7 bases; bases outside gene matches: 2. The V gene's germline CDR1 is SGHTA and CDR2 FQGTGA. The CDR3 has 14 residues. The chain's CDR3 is CASSLTGLAGEQYF. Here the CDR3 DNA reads TGTGCCAGCAGCTTAACAGGACTAGCGGGTGAGCAGTACTTC.

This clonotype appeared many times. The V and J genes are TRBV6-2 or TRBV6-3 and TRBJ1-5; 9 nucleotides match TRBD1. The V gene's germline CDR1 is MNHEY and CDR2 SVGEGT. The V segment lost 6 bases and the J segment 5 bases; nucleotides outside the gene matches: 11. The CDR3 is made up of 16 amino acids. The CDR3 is CASSRRTGAAHQPQHF. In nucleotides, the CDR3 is TGTGCCAGCAGCAGAAGGACAGGGGCCGCACATCAGCCCCAGCATTTT.

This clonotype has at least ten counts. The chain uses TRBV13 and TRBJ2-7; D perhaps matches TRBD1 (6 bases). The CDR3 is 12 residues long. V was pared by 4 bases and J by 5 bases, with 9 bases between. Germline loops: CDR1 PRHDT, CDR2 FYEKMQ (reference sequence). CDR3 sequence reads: CASSSQGNEQYF. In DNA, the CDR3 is TGTGCCAGCAGCTCCCAGGGGAACGAGCAGTACTTC.

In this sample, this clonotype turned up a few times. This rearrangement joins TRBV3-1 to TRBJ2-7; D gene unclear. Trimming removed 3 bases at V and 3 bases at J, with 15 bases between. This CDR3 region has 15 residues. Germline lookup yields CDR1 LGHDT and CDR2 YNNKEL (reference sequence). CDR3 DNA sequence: TGTGCCAGCAGCCATGGTCAGGCCCCAATCTACGAGCAGTACTTC. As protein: CASSHGQAPIYEQYF.

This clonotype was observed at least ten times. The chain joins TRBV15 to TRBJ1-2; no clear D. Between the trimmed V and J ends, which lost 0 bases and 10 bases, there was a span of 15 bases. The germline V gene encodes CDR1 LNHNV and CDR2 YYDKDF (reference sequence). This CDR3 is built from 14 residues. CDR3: CATSRDDGIHDYTF. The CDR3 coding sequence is TGTGCCACCAGCAGAGATGACGGTATCCATGACTACACCTTC.

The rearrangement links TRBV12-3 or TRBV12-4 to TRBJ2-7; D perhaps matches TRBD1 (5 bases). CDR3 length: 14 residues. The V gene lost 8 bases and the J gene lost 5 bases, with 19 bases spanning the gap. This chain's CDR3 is CASSAWQGRDEQYF. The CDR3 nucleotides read TGTGCCAGCTCCGCATGGCAGGGAAGAGACGAGCAGTACTTC.

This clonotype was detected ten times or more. The CDR3 DNA sequence: TGTGCCAGCAGTTTCGACAGTTATGGGTATGGCTACACCTTC. It specifies CASSFDSYGYGYTF. V gene TRBV27 combines with J gene TRBJ1-2; possible D gene TRBD1, 5 bases. Trimming took 3 bases from V and 5 from J, leaving 13 bases between them. Germline values: CDR1 MNHEY, CDR2 SMNVEV (reference sequence). CDR3 length: 14 amino acids.

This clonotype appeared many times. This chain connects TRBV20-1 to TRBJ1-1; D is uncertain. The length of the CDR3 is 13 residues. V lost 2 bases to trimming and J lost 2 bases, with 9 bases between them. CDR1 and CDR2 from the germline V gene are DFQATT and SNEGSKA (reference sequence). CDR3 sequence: CSARRGPNTEAFF. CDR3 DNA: TGCAGTGCTAGAAGAGGTCCCAACACTGAAGCTTTCTTT.

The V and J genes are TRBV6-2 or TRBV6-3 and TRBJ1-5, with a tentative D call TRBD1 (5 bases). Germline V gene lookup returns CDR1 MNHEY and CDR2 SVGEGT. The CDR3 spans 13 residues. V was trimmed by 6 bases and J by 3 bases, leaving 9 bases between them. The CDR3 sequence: CASSWGLNQPQHF. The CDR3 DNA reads TGTGCCAGCAGCTGGGGCCTCAATCAGCCCCAGCATTTT.

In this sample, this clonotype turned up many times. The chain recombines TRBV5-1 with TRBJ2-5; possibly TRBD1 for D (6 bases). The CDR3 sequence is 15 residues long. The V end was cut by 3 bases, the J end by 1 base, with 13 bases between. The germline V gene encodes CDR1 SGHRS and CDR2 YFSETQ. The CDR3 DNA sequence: TGCGCCAGCAGCTCCGGGACAAGGGCCCAAGAGACCCAGTACTTC. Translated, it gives CASSSGTRAQETQYF.

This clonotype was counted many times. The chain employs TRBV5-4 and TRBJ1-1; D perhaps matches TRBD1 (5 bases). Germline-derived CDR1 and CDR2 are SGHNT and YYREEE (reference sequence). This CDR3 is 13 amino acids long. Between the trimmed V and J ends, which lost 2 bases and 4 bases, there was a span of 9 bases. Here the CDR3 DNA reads TGTGCCAGCAGCTTTTGGGGCGGCACTGAAGCTTTCTTT. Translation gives CASSFWGGTEAFF.

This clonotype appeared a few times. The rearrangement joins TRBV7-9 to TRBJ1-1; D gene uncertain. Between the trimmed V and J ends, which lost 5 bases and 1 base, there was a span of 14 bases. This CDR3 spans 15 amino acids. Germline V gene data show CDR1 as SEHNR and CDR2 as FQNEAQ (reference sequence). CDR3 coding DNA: TGTGCCAGCAGCCCGGGAGTAGGAACGAACACTGAAGCTTTCTTT. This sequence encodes CASSPGVGTNTEAFF.

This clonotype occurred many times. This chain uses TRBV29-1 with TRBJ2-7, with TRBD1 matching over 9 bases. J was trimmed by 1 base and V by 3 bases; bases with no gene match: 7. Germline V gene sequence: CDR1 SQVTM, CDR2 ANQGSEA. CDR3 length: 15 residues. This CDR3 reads CSVDRQGTGSYEQYF. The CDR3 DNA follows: TGCAGCGTTGATCGCCAAGGGACAGGGTCCTACGAGCAGTACTTC.

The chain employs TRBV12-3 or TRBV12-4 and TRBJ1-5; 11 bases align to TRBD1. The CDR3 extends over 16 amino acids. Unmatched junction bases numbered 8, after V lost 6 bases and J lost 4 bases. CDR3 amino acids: CASSPLGTGGNQPQHF. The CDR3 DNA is TGTGCCAGCAGCCCCCTCGGGACAGGGGGAAATCAGCCCCAGCATTTT.

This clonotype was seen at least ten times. CDR3: CATIPLCKGLRKTQYF. In DNA, the CDR3 is TGTGCCACCATCCCTCTCTGTAAAGGGCTACGAAAGACCCAGTACTTC. This sequence joins TRBV24-1 and TRBJ2-5; no definite D call. CDR3 length equals 16 residues. V was pared by 8 bases and J by 6 bases, with 24 bases between. CDR1 and CDR2 (germline): KGHDR, SFDVKD.

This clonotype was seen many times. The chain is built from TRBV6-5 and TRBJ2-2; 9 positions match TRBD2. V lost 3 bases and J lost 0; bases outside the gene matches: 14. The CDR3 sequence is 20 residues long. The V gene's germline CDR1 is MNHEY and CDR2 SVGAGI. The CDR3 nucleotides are TGTGCCAGCAGTTATTGGTTGGTAGCGGGGGATCCCGCGAACACCGGGGAGCTGTTTTTT. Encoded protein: CASSYWLVAGDPANTGELFF.

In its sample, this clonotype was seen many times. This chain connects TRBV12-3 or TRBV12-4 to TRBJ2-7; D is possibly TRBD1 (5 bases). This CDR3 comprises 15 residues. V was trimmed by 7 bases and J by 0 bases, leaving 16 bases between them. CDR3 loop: CASNHRRLSSYEQYF. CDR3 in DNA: TGTGCCAGCAATCACAGGAGATTAAGCTCCTACGAGCAGTACTTC.

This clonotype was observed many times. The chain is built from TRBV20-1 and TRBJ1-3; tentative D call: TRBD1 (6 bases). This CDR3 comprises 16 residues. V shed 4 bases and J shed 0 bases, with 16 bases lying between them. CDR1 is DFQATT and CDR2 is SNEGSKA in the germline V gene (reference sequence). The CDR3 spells CSATPDNRDSGNTIYF. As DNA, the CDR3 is TGCAGTGCTACTCCGGACAACAGGGACTCTGGAAACACCATATATTTT.

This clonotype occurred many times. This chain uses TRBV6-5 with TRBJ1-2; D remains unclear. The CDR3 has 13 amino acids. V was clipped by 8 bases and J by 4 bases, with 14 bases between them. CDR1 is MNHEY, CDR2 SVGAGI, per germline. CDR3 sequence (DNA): TGTGCCAGCGGTTCAGGCCCCTTCTATGGCTACACCTTC. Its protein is CASGSGPFYGYTF.

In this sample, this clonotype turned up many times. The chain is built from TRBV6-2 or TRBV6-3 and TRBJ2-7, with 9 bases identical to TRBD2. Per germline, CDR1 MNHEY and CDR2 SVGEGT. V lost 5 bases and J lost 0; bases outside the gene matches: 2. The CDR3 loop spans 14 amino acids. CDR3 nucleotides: TGTGCCAGCAGTCCTAGCGGGGTCTCCTACGAGCAGTACTTC. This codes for CASSPSGVSYEQYF.

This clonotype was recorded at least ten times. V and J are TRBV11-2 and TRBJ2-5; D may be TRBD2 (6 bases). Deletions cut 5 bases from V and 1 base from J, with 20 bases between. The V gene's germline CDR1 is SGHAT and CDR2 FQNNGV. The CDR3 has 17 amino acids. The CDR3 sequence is CASSPRGAGRIQETQYF. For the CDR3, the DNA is TGTGCCAGCAGCCCCCGAGGGGCGGGGCGGATCCAAGAGACCCAGTACTTC.

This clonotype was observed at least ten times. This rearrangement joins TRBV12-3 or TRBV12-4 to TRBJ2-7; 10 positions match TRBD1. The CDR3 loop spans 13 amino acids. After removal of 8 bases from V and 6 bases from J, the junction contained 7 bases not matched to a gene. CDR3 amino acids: CASSGTGEPEQYF. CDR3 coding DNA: TGTGCCAGCTCGGGGACAGGGGAACCCGAGCAGTACTTC.